The 9 T cell receptor beta chains below all came from one sample that was sequenced in a study of PD-1 blockade in classical Hodgkin lymphoma. Produced via immunoSEQ multiplex PCR; TCRdb's table is partial and in-frame only. The profile covers 40,000 to 45,000 clones, with around four fifths appearing a single time and around 15% taken by the ten largest. Following autologous stem cell transplantation, relapse occurred in every patient, and exposure to brentuximab vedotin varied. The specimen comprised peripheral blood mononuclear cells (PBMCs), sampled at baseline. These receptors were collected from a human donor with classical Hodgkin lymphoma.

The chain combines TRBV4-1 with TRBJ1-4; 7 bases are a match to TRBD1. The V gene end was trimmed by 1 base and the J gene end by 0 bases; junction bases not matched to a gene: 5. The CDR3 sequence is 17 residues long. The V gene's germline CDR1 is MGHRA and CDR2 YSYEKL. CDR3 nucleotides: TGCGCCAGCAGCCAAGTCGGACAGGTTGCAACTAATGAAAAACTGTTTTTT. This encodes CASSQVGQVATNEKLFF.

The rearrangement uses TRBV7-2 and TRBJ2-5; TRBD2 agrees at 9 bases. The trim removed 5 bases at V and 2 bases at J, leaving 9 bases unmatched. This CDR3 is 16 amino acids long. The germline V gene has CDR1 SGHTA and CDR2 FQGNSA. CDR3 DNA: TGTGCCAGCAGCCAAGTAAGCGGGGGGACACAAGAGACCCAGTACTTC. This encodes CASSQVSGGTQETQYF.

V gene TRBV4-2 combines with J gene TRBJ2-7, with 7 positions matching TRBD1. The germline V gene encodes CDR1 LGHNA and CDR2 YNFKEQ. This CDR3 has 14 amino acids. V was pared by 4 bases and J by 6 bases, with 9 bases of the junction left unmatched. In nucleotides, the CDR3 is TGTGCCAGCAGCCCCACCCCCCCAGGGGGCGAGCAGTACTTC. As protein: CASSPTPPGGEQYF.

CDR3 residues: CASRPIDWQLETQYF. The DNA for the CDR3 is TGTGCCAGCCGGCCTATAGACTGGCAATTAGAGACCCAGTACTTC. The rearrangement uses TRBV27 and TRBJ2-5, with D unresolved. CDR3 length: 15 amino acids. V lost 8 bases and J lost 4, with 20 bases in between. In germline, CDR1 is MNHEY, CDR2 SMNVEV (reference sequence).

The V and J genes are TRBV29-1 and TRBJ2-7; D is uncertain. CDR3 size: 11 residues. Germline V gene sequence: CDR1 SQVTM, CDR2 ANQGSEA. Trimming stripped 3 bases from V and 0 bases from J, with 3 bases between. Written as DNA, the CDR3 is TGCAGCGTTGACAGCTCCTACGAGCAGTACTTC. Amino acids: CSVDSSYEQYF.

The J gene is TRBJ2-7, the V gene TRBV5-6; no clear D gene. V was shortened by 2 bases and J by 2 bases, with 11 bases between the two germline ends. The CDR3 sequence is 14 residues long. CDR1 is SGHDT and CDR2 is YYEEEE in the germline V gene. In DNA form, the CDR3 reads TGTGCCAGCAGCTTTTTCGACGGTCCCTACGAGCAGTACTTC. It encodes CASSFFDGPYEQYF.

This clone was detected once. This rearrangement joins TRBV27 to TRBJ2-7; 9 bases are shared with TRBD1. Germline assignment: CDR1 MNHEY and CDR2 SMNVEV (reference sequence). The CDR3 runs 14 residues. V lost 6 bases, J lost 3 bases, and 6 bases stayed unmatched. The CDR3 DNA is TGTGCCAGCAGAGCCGGACAGGGGAGCTACGAGCAGTACTTC. Translated: CASRAGQGSYEQYF.

Only a few counts were recorded for this clone. This rearrangement joins TRBV19 to TRBJ1-6; TRBD1 aligns across 7 bases. CDR1 LNHDA and CDR2 SQIVND come from the germline V gene (reference sequence). There are 15 residues in the CDR3. Germline trimming cut 6 bases from V and 8 bases from J; bases unmatched to any gene: 10. The CDR3 loop is CASSLLRQGDSPLHF. The CDR3 DNA follows: TGTGCCAGTAGCCTATTGCGGCAGGGGGATTCACCCCTCCACTTT.

The chain combines TRBV7-7 with TRBJ2-1; 7 bases align to TRBD1. V shed 5 bases and J 7 bases; nucleotides not matched to a gene: 11. The CDR3 sequence is 15 residues long. Germline CDR1 is SSHAT and CDR2 is FNYEAQ (reference sequence). The CDR3 DNA follows: TGTGCCAGCAGCATAGACAGGGACCCTACGAATGAGCAGTTCTTC. This codes for CASSIDRDPTNEQFF.